This entry is about one T cell receptor beta chain. Its antigen is not identified. The germline V gene has CDR1 SGHKS and CDR2 YYEKEE (reference sequence). This CDR3 region has 14 residues. V lost 2 bases, J lost 9 bases, and 3 bases stayed unmatched. Amplification used 60 Vbeta primers and 13 Jbeta primers. Sequencing used immunoSEQ multiplex PCR; TCRdb keeps in-frame clones, though not all of them. Among 200,000 to 250,000 clones listed, 70% to 85% were seen once. The data stem from a study of cytomegalovirus exposure and HLA in healthy donors. Background on the study: Out of 170 million or so T cells, an earlier analysis found roughly 100 million unique TCR beta sequences in total.

Points from the study as a whole: As was reported, the HLA-A and HLA-B alleles of most subjects were accurately predicted from TCR beta sequences.

Sequenced material: PBMCs. This TCR derives from a woman in her thirties or forties in good health and CMV-seronegative. The chain combines TRBV5-5 with TRBJ1-5; 12 nucleotides align to TRBD1. CDR3 DNA sequence: TGTGCCAGCAGCTTTGGGACAGGGGGCTTGCCCCAGCATTTT. Encoded protein: CASSFGTGGLPQHF.